The rows below give T cell receptor beta chains drawn from one sample of a study of memory CD4+ T cells and cytomegalovirus serostatus. The method was immunoSEQ multiplex PCR; TCRdb's version includes in-frame clones alone and lacks a portion of them. Here the sample spans about 60,000 clones, roughly three quarters being singletons. Source material: memory CD4+ T cells from blood. The source of these receptors is an adult in good health and CMV-seronegative. CDR3s include the opening cysteine and the closing phenylalanine or tryptophan. A D gene is named only where the DNA matches it firmly. Only part of the rows carry a size: once, few, many, or a class if the clone is expanded.

d_call: TRBD1
v_call: TRBV6-1
cdr3_length: 13
clone_size: -
j_call: TRBJ1-5
cdr3_aa: CASRTGVDQPQHF
cdr3_nt: TGTGCCAGTCGGACAGGGGTTGATCAGCCCCAGCATTTT

d_call: -
v_call: TRBV2
cdr3_length: 14
clone_size: few
j_call: TRBJ1-3
cdr3_aa: CASIDQTTGNTIYF
cdr3_nt: TGTGCCAGCATAGACCAAACTACTGGAAACACCATATATTTT

d_call: TRBD1
v_call: TRBV5-4
cdr3_length: 16
clone_size: -
j_call: TRBJ1-3
cdr3_aa: CASSFGQGSSGNTIYF
cdr3_nt: TGTGCCAGCAGCTTCGGACAGGGGAGTTCTGGAAACACCATATATTTT

d_call: TRBD1
v_call: TRBV19
cdr3_length: 15
clone_size: -
j_call: TRBJ1-1
cdr3_aa: CASSNRQGKDTEAFF
cdr3_nt: TGTGCCAGTAGTAACAGACAGGGCAAGGACACTGAAGCTTTCTTT

d_call: -
v_call: TRBV30
cdr3_length: 15
clone_size: -
j_call: TRBJ1-1
cdr3_aa: CAWSGGVRRNTEAFF
cdr3_nt: TGTGCCTGGAGCGGGGGAGTTAGAAGGAACACTGAAGCTTTCTTT

d_call: -
v_call: TRBV30
cdr3_length: 17
clone_size: few
j_call: TRBJ2-1
cdr3_aa: CAWSTTVGEAFYNEQFF
cdr3_nt: TGTGCCTGGAGTACGACTGTGGGGGAGGCCTTCTACAATGAGCAGTTCTTC

d_call: -
v_call: TRBV6-6
cdr3_length: 12
clone_size: -
j_call: TRBJ2-5
cdr3_aa: CASSPSRETQYF
cdr3_nt: TGTGCCAGCAGCCCCTCCCGGGAGACCCAGTACTTC

d_call: TRBD1
v_call: TRBV19
cdr3_length: 15
clone_size: -
j_call: TRBJ1-5
cdr3_aa: CASKVGQGLFQPQHF
cdr3_nt: TGTGCCAGTAAGGTGGGACAGGGGTTGTTTCAGCCCCAGCATTTT

d_call: -
v_call: TRBV5-6
cdr3_length: 16
clone_size: -
j_call: TRBJ2-1
cdr3_aa: CASSLDPGARYNEQFF
cdr3_nt: TGTGCCAGCAGCTTGGACCCGGGGGCGAGGTACAATGAGCAGTTCTTC

d_call: TRBD2
v_call: TRBV7-3
cdr3_length: 13
clone_size: -
j_call: TRBJ2-5
cdr3_aa: CASSRGTRETQYF
cdr3_nt: TGTGCCAGCAGCCGAGGGACTAGAGAGACCCAGTACTTC

d_call: TRBD2
v_call: TRBV7-3
cdr3_length: 15
clone_size: -
j_call: TRBJ2-3
cdr3_aa: CASSAGGTSADTQYF
cdr3_nt: TGTGCCAGCAGCGCCGGGGGGACTAGCGCAGATACGCAGTATTTT

d_call: -
v_call: TRBV7-9
cdr3_length: 14
clone_size: -
j_call: TRBJ1-2
cdr3_aa: CASSVETAHYGYTF
cdr3_nt: TGTGCCAGCAGCGTCGAGACAGCCCACTATGGCTACACCTTC

d_call: TRBD2
v_call: TRBV28
cdr3_length: 15
clone_size: -
j_call: TRBJ2-1
cdr3_aa: CASSGLAEAIYKTFF
cdr3_nt: TGTGCCAGCAGTGGACTAGCGGAAGCAATATATAAGACGTTCTTC

d_call: -
v_call: TRBV9
cdr3_length: 13
clone_size: -
j_call: TRBJ2-1
cdr3_aa: CASSVDWNNEQFF
cdr3_nt: TGTGCCAGCAGCGTAGATTGGAACAATGAGCAGTTCTTC

d_call: -
v_call: TRBV6-4
cdr3_length: 15
clone_size: -
j_call: TRBJ1-6
cdr3_aa: CASSEVRSPNSPLHF
cdr3_nt: TGTGCCAGCAGTGAAGTAAGGTCCCCTAATTCACCCCTCCACTTT

d_call: -
v_call: TRBV30
cdr3_length: 11
clone_size: -
j_call: TRBJ1-6
cdr3_aa: CAWSPGSRLHF
cdr3_nt: TGTGCCTGGTCTCCCGGGTCACGACTCCACTTT

d_call: -
v_call: TRBV28
cdr3_length: 13
clone_size: -
j_call: TRBJ1-2
cdr3_aa: CASSPPFSYGYTF
cdr3_nt: TGTGCCAGCAGTCCGCCCTTTTCCTATGGCTACACCTTC

d_call: -
v_call: TRBV7-8
cdr3_length: 11
clone_size: -
j_call: TRBJ1-1
cdr3_aa: CASSRITGAFF
cdr3_nt: TGTGCCAGCAGCAGAATCACGGGAGCTTTCTTT

d_call: TRBD2
v_call: TRBV5-1
cdr3_length: 16
clone_size: -
j_call: TRBJ2-3
cdr3_aa: CASSSLAGGRTDTQYF
cdr3_nt: TGCGCCAGCAGCTCACTAGCGGGGGGGCGCACAGATACGCAGTATTTT

d_call: TRBD1
v_call: TRBV18
cdr3_length: 16
clone_size: -
j_call: TRBJ1-1
cdr3_aa: CASSPGTGSMNTEAFF
cdr3_nt: TGTGCCAGCTCACCGGGGACAGGGTCGATGAACACTGAAGCTTTCTTT

d_call: -
v_call: TRBV7-3
cdr3_length: 15
clone_size: -
j_call: TRBJ2-5
cdr3_aa: CASSLMGTDKETQYF
cdr3_nt: TGTGCCAGCAGCTTAATGGGGACGGACAAAGAGACCCAGTACTTC

d_call: -
v_call: TRBV5-1
cdr3_length: 15
clone_size: -
j_call: TRBJ2-5
cdr3_aa: CASNSGGGNQETQYF
cdr3_nt: TGCGCCAGCAATAGTGGAGGGGGGAACCAAGAGACCCAGTACTTC

d_call: TRBD1
v_call: TRBV19
cdr3_length: 14
clone_size: -
j_call: TRBJ1-2
cdr3_aa: CASSIPDRGWGYTF
cdr3_nt: TGTGCCAGTAGTATACCCGACAGGGGTTGGGGCTACACCTTC

d_call: -
v_call: TRBV9
cdr3_length: 14
clone_size: -
j_call: TRBJ1-5
cdr3_aa: CASSAGTDNQPQHF
cdr3_nt: TGTGCCAGCAGCGCCGGGACGGATAATCAGCCCCAGCATTTT

d_call: TRBD2
v_call: TRBV5-1
cdr3_length: 17
clone_size: -
j_call: TRBJ2-2
cdr3_aa: CASSFRLAGTNTGELFF
cdr3_nt: TGCGCCAGCAGCTTCAGACTAGCGGGGACGAACACCGGGGAGCTGTTTTTT

d_call: -
v_call: TRBV5-4
cdr3_length: 13
clone_size: -
j_call: TRBJ2-1
cdr3_aa: CASSHHTNNEQFF
cdr3_nt: TGTGCCAGCAGCCACCACACCAACAATGAGCAGTTCTTC

d_call: TRBD1
v_call: TRBV6-6
cdr3_length: 12
clone_size: -
j_call: TRBJ1-2
cdr3_aa: CASRTGDYGYTF
cdr3_nt: TGTGCCAGCAGGACAGGGGACTATGGCTACACCTTC

d_call: -
v_call: TRBV19
cdr3_length: 17
clone_size: -
j_call: TRBJ2-1
cdr3_aa: CASSIAGVQGRYNEQFF
cdr3_nt: TGTGCCAGTAGTATAGCCGGAGTGCAGGGTAGGTACAATGAGCAGTTCTTC